This T cell receptor (beta chain) was documented in a study of PD-1 blockade in classical Hodgkin lymphoma. The study's findings and limits: Complete responders' diversity at baseline resembled that of newly diagnosed patients. Whereas CD4+ TCR diversity had risen significantly by C4D1, CD8+ TCR diversity had not.

Some clones are missing from TCRdb's copy, which holds only in-frame ones; the method was immunoSEQ multiplex PCR. The profile shows under 100,000 clones, around 90% of them singletons. In every patient, relapse followed autologous stem cell transplantation, while exposure to brentuximab vedotin differed. The best responses consisted of complete response, partial response or progressive disease. Germline trimming cut 6 bases from V and 3 bases from J; bases unmatched to any gene: 10. The CDR3 is 15 amino acids. Germline V gene data show CDR1 as MNHEY and CDR2 as SVGAGI. As for this clone: Its antigen is undetermined.

Sequencing used peripheral blood mononuclear cells (PBMCs), obtained before the second cycle of nivolumab. This sequence originates from a human donor with classical Hodgkin lymphoma. The gene calls are TRBV6-5 and TRBJ2-7; TRBD1 aligns across 8 bases. CDR3 nucleotide sequence: TGTGCCAGCAGCCGAGGAGGACAGGGCCGCTACGAGCAGTACTTC. Translation gives CASSRGGQGRYEQYF.